Below, 5 T cell receptor beta chains from the same sample are listed, as sequenced in a study of T cell clonotyping in hematopoietic cell transplantation. Noted time point: recipient sample about 28 days before transplant, after cytoreduction. Assay used: immunoSEQ multiplex PCR; TCRdb lists only in-frame clones, some missing. The sample includes over 25,000 clones, roughly 88% of them seen just once. This material consisted of peripheral blood mononuclear cells, taken before stem cell transplant. Every receptor here comes from a woman aged 60-75 years with acute myeloid leukemia. Some clones in this sample may be carry-over from other donors' samples.

CDR3 nucleotide sequence: TGTGCCAGTAGTATATTAGGGGGGAGTGTAACCAATGAGCAGTTCTTC. It is translated as CASSILGGSVTNEQFF. This chain joins TRBV19 and TRBJ2-1; D may be TRBD1 or TRBD2 (6 bases each). CDR1 is LNHDA and CDR2 is SQIVND in the germline V gene (reference sequence). Trimming took off 2 bases at V and 6 bases at J, with 17 bases between the two ends. The CDR3 runs to 16 residues.

The J gene is TRBJ2-2, the V gene TRBV9; 11 bases fit TRBD1. V lost 0 bases to trimming and J lost 2 bases; unmatched junction nucleotides: 6. CDR3 length: 18 amino acids. Germline CDR1 and CDR2: SGDLS and YYNGEE. The CDR3: CASSVEGQGGGNTGELFF. Here the CDR3 DNA reads TGTGCCAGCAGCGTAGAGGGACAGGGGGGTGGAAACACCGGGGAGCTGTTTTTT.

The gene calls are TRBV29-1 and TRBJ2-2; 8 bases agree with TRBD1. Unmatched junction bases numbered 4, after V lost 3 bases and J lost 4 bases. The CDR3 consists of 14 residues. The germline CDR1 and CDR2 sequences are SQVTM and ANQGSEA. CDR3 region: CSVDLQGGTGELFF. For the CDR3, the DNA is TGCAGCGTTGACCTACAGGGGGGCACCGGGGAGCTGTTTTTT.

This clone was picked up a small number of times. The CDR3 sequence: CASSFAEYEKLFF. The CDR3 DNA is TGTGCCAGCAGCTTCGCGGAATACGAAAAACTGTTTTTT. The chain links TRBV7-8 to TRBJ1-4; D call uncertain. Germline values: CDR1 SGHVS, CDR2 FQNEAQ. This CDR3 is 13 amino acids long. V gave up 3 bases and J gave up 8 bases, with 10 bases separating them. The whole variable domain, filled in from reference TRBV7-8 and TRBJ1-4, reads GAGVSQSPRYKVAKRGQDVALRCDPISGHVSLFWYQQALGQGPEFLTYFQNEAQLDKSGLPSDRFFAERPEGSVSTLKIQRTQQEDSAVYLCASSFAEYEKLFFGSGTQLSVL.

The chain employs TRBV5-1 and TRBJ1-2; weak D call: TRBD1 (5 bases). Deletions cut 0 bases from V and 7 bases from J, with 19 bases between. This CDR3 has 16 amino acids. Germline values: CDR1 SGHRS, CDR2 YFSETQ. In DNA form, the CDR3 reads TGCGCCAGCAGCTTGGTGGGAGAATCCCGGAGGGGTGGCTACACCTTC. It specifies CASSLVGESRRGGYTF. Variable domain in full (rest from reference TRBV5-1 and TRBJ1-2): KAGVTQTPRYLIKTRGQQVTLSCSPISGHRSVSWYQQTPGQGLQFLFEYFSETQRNKGNFPGRFSGRQFSNSRSEMNVSTLELGDSALYLCASSLVGESRRGGYTFGSGTRLTVV.